The 4 T cell receptor beta chains below come from one sample, sequenced in a study of blood T cell repertoires in COVID-19 (dated by TCRdb to about 2020). Libraries came from the immunoSEQ multiplex PCR assay. Sourced from immuneACCESS, this table was stored by TCRdb with only in-frame sequences that have V and J called. A share of the clones is absent; for the studies checked, an unresolved V gene accounts for under half, and the remainder has no known explanation. The sample table contains 250,000 to 300,000 clones; only one count was recorded for approximately 91% of them. About 2.3% of the sample is held by the ten biggest clonotypes. The sample was PBMCs or T cells enriched from blood (not recorded which). The receptor source for this set is a woman in her thirties or forties with acute COVID-19.

This clone was observed a single time. In DNA, the CDR3 is TGTGCCAGCAGCGAAGACACCGGGGACACCATATATTTT. It is translated as CASSEDTGDTIYF. This chain links TRBV7-3 with TRBJ1-3; D is ambiguous. The CDR3 is 13 residues long. Germline lookup yields CDR1 SGHTA and CDR2 FQGTGA. Trimming shortened V by 5 bases and J by 8 bases, and 13 bases separated the two germline ends.

This chain uses TRBV28 with TRBJ2-3; 14 positions match TRBD2. The CDR3 runs to 19 residues. Germline values: CDR1 MDHEN, CDR2 SYDVKM. Trimming at V came to 8 bases and at J to 5 bases, leaving 18 bases not matched to a gene. The CDR3 bases are TGTGCCAGCGCCTCCCCGGGACTAGCGGGGGAATGGGTTGAAGATACGCAGTATTTT. Amino acid sequence: CASASPGLAGEWVEDTQYF.

V gene TRBV30 combines with J gene TRBJ1-2, with 9 bases lining up with TRBD1. Losses at the gene ends were 4 bases for V and 6 bases for J; bases not matched to a gene: 6. The germline CDR1 and CDR2 sequences are GTSNPN and SVGIG (reference sequence). This CDR3 has 13 amino acids. In DNA form, the CDR3 reads TGTGCCTGGACTTTGACAGGGGGGAATGGCTACACCTTC. As protein: CAWTLTGGNGYTF.

The genes are TRBV19 and TRBJ2-1; D might be TRBD1 (6 bases). This CDR3 region has 13 residues. V was cut by 7 bases and J by 8 bases, with 15 bases left in between. Germline CDR1 is LNHDA and CDR2 is SQIVND (reference sequence). CDR3 DNA: TGTGCCAGTACTGGGCAGGGGTTCCATGAGCAGTTCTTC. This codes for CASTGQGFHEQFF.